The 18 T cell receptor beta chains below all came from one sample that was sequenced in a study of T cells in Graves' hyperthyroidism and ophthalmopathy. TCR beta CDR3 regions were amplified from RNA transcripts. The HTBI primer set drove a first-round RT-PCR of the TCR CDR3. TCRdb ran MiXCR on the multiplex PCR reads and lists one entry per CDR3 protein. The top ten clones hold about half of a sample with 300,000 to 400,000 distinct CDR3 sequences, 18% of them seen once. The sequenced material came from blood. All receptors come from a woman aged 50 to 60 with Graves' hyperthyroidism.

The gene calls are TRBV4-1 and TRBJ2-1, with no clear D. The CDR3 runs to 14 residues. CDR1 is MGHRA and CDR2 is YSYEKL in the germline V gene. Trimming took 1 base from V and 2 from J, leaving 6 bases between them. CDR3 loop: CASSQVGTYNEQFF. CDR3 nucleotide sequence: TGCGCCAGCAGCCAAGTTGGGACCTACAATGAGCAGTTCTTC.

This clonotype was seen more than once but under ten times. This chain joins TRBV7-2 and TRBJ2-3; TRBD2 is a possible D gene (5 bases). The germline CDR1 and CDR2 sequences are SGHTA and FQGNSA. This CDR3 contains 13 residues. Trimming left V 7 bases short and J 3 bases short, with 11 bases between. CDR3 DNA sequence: TGTGCCAGCACCCTGCCGGGGACAGATACGCAGTATTTT. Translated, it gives CASTLPGTDTQYF. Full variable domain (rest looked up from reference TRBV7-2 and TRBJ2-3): GAGVSQSPSNKVTEKGKDVELRCDPISGHTALYWYRQSLGQGLEFLIYFQGNSAPDKSGLPSDRFSAERTGGSVSTLTIQRTQQEDSAVYLCASTLPGTDTQYFGPGTRLTVL.

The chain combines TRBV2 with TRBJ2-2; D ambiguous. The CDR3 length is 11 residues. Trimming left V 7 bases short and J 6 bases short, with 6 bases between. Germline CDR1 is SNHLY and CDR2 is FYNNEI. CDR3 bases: TGTGCCAGCAATGCAGCCGGGGAGCTGTTTTTT. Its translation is CASNAAGELFF.

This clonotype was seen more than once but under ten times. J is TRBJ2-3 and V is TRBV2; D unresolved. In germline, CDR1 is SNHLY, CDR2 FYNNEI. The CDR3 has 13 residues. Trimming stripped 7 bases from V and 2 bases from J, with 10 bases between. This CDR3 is CASKAENTDTQYF. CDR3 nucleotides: TGTGCCAGCAAGGCGGAAAACACAGATACGCAGTATTTT.

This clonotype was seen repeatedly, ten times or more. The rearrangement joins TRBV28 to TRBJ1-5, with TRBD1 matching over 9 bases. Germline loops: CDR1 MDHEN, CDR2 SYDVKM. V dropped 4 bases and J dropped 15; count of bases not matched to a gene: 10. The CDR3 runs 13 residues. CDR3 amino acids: CASSSNVGTGWHF. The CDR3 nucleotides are TGTGCCAGCAGTTCCAACGTCGGGACAGGGTGGCATTTT.

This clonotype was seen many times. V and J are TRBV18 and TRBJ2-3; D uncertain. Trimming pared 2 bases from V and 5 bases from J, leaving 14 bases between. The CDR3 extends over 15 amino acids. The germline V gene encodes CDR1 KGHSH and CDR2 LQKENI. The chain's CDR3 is CASSPSSPQEDTQYF. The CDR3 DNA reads TGTGCCAGCTCACCATCCTCTCCCCAGGAAGATACGCAGTATTTT.

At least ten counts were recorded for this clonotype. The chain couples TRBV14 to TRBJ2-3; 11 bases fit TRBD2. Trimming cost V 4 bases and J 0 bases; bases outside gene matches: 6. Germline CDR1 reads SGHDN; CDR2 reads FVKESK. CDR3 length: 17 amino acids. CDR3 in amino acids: CASSPPTSGTSTDTQYF. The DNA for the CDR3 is TGTGCCAGCAGCCCTCCGACTAGCGGGACTAGCACAGATACGCAGTATTTT.

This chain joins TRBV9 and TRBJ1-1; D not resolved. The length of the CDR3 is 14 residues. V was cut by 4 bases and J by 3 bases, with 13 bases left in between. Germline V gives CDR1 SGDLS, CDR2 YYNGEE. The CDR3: CASSRDFYYTEAFF. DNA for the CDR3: TGTGCCAGCAGCAGAGACTTTTACTACACTGAAGCTTTCTTT.

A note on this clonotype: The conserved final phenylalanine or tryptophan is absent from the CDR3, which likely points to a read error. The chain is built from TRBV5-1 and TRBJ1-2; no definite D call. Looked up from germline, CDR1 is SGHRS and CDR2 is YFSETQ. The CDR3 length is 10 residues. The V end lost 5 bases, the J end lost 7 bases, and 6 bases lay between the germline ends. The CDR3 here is CASRIVGYTS. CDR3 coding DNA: TGCGCCAGCAGGATAGTTGGCTACACCTCC.

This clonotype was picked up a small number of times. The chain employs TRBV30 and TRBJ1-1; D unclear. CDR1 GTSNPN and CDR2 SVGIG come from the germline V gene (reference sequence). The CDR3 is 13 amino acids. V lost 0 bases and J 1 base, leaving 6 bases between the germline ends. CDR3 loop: CAWSVNTNTEAFF. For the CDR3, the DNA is TGTGCCTGGAGTGTGAACACGAACACTGAAGCTTTCTTT. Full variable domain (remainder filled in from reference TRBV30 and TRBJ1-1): SQTIHQWPATLVQPVGSPLSLECTVEGTSNPNLYWYRQAAGRGLQLLFYSVGIGQISSEVPQNLSASRPQDRQFILSSKKLLLSDSGFYLCAWSVNTNTEAFFGQGTRLTVV.

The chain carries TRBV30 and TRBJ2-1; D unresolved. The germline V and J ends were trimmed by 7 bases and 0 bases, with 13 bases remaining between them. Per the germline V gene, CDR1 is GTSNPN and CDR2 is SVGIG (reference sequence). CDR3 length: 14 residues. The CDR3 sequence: CASSSRVSYNEQFF. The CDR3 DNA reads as TGTGCCTCCTCCTCCCGGGTCTCCTACAATGAGCAGTTCTTC.

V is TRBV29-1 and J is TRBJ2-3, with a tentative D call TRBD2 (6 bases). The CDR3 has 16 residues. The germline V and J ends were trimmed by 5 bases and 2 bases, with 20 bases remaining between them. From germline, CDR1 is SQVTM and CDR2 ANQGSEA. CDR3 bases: TGCAGCGTTACCCCACGGTTGGAGGACTACACAGATACGCAGTATTTT. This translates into CSVTPRLEDYTDTQYF.

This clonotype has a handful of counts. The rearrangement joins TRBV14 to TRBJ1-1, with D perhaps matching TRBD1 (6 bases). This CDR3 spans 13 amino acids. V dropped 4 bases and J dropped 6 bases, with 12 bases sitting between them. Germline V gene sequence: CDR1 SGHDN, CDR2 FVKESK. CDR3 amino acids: CASSLQGRAEAFF. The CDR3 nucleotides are TGTGCCAGCAGCCTCCAGGGGAGGGCTGAAGCTTTCTTT.

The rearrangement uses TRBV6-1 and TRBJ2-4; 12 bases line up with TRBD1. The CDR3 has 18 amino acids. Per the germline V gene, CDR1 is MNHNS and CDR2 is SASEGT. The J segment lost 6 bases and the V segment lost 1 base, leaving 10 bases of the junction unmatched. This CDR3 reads CASSEVRPGQGARNIQYF. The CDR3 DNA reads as TGTGCCAGCAGTGAAGTACGCCCGGGACAGGGGGCGCGAAACATTCAGTACTTC.

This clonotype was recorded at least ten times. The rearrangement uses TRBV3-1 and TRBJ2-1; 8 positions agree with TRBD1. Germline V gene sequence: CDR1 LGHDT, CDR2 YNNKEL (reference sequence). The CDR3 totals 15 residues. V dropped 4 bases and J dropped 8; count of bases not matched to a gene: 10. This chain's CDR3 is CASSRGTGGWDEQFF. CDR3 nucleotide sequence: TGTGCCAGCAGCCGGGGGACAGGTGGTTGGGATGAGCAGTTCTTC.

This CDR3 is CASSPLGLAGSRYEQYF. DNA for the CDR3: TGTGCCAGCAGTCCCTTGGGACTAGCGGGTTCCCGCTACGAGCAGTACTTC. The chain links TRBV28 to TRBJ2-7; 12 bases are shared with TRBD2. V gave up 5 bases and J gave up 3 bases; unmatched junction bases: 11. Germline CDR1 reads MDHEN; CDR2 reads SYDVKM. The CDR3 runs to 17 residues.

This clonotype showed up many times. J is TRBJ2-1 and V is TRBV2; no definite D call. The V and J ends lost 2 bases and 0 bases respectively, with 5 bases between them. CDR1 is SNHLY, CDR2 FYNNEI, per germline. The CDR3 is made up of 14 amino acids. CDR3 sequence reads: CASSELSSYNEQFF. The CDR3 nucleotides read TGTGCCAGCAGTGAACTGAGCTCCTACAATGAGCAGTTCTTC.

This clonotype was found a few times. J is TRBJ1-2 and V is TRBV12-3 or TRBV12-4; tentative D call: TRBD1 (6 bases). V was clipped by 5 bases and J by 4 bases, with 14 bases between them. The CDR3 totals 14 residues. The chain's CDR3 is CASSRRTASYGYTF. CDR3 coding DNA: TGTGCCAGCAGTCGTCGGACAGCCAGCTATGGCTACACCTTC.